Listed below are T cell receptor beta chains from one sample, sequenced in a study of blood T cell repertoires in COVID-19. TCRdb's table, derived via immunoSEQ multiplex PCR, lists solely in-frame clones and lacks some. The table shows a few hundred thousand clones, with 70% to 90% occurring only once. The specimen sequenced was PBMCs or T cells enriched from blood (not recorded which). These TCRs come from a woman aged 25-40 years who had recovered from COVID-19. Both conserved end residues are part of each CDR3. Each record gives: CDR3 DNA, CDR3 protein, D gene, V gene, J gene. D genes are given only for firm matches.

TGTGCCACCAGCCCCCGGACAGGGGGCCTGGCTGAAGCTTTCTTT	CATSPRTGGLAEAFF	TRBD1	TRBV15	TRBJ1-1
TGTGCCAGCAGCCTGGACTTAAGCAATCAGCCCCAGCATTTT	CASSLDLSNQPQHF	.	TRBV9	TRBJ1-5
TGTGCCAGCAGCGTAGATGGTAGCGCAGAGACCCAGTACTTC	CASSVDGSAETQYF	.	TRBV9	TRBJ2-5
TGCGCCAGCAGACCAGCGGGGGGGCCGGATACGCAGTATTTT	CASRPAGGPDTQYF	TRBD2	TRBV4-1	TRBJ2-3
TGTGCCAGCAGCTTGGGAGCGGGGGGTCGCACAGATACGCAGTATTTT	CASSLGAGGRTDTQYF	TRBD2	TRBV5-8	TRBJ2-3
TGTGCCAGCAGCGTAGGGGATAGAACAGGGCCAGAGACCCAGTACTTC	CASSVGDRTGPETQYF	.	TRBV9	TRBJ2-5
TGTGCCACCGTTCGGGCCGGCAGGGGTGACACCGGGGAGCTGTTTTTT	CATVRAGRGDTGELFF	.	TRBV7-9	TRBJ2-2
TGTGCTAGCAGCTTAGGTCAGGGCAGTCCGGTTACAGATACGCAGTATTTT	CASSLGQGSPVTDTQYF	.	TRBV7-7	TRBJ2-3
TGTGCCAGCAGCCTAAGGGCAGGGACAGGGGGCGTTTCACCCCTCCACTTT	CASSLRAGTGGVSPLHF	TRBD1	TRBV7-2	TRBJ1-6
TGTGCCAGCAGCGCCCCCTTGGGAGCTGGGGCCAACGTCCTGACTTTC	CASSAPLGAGANVLTF	.	TRBV5-8	TRBJ2-6